The 30 T cell receptor beta chains given below trace back to one sample, sequenced in a study of T cells in Graves' hyperthyroidism and ophthalmopathy. The investigators amplified TCR beta CDR3 regions from RNA transcripts. Initially, a first-round RT-PCR of the TCR CDR3 employed the HTBI primer set. TCRdb reprocessed the multiplex PCR reads with MiXCR, giving one entry per CDR3 protein. Among about 640,000 distinct CDR3 sequences listed, roughly 15% were seen once. Sequences were obtained from blood. Receptor source: a woman aged 45-60 years with Graves' ophthalmopathy.

This clonotype was recorded many times. This CDR3 is CASSFLQPSYSYNEQFF. CDR3 DNA sequence: TGTGCCAGCAGTTTTTTGCAGCCCAGCTACTCCTACAATGAGCAGTTCTTC. This sequence joins TRBV28 and TRBJ2-1; D not certain. The CDR3 loop spans 17 amino acids. Germline V gene data show CDR1 as MDHEN and CDR2 as SYDVKM. The V and J ends lost 3 bases and 0 bases respectively, with 15 bases between them. The whole variable domain, filled in from reference TRBV28 and TRBJ2-1, reads DVKVTQSSRYLVKRTGEKVFLECVQDMDHENMFWYRQDPGLGLRLIYFSYDVKMKEKGDIPEGYSVSREKKERFSLILESASTNQTSMYLCASSFLQPSYSYNEQFFGPGTRLTVL.

A few counts support this clonotype. The genes are TRBV12-3 or TRBV12-4 and TRBJ2-1; 10 bases are shared with TRBD2. Germline trimming cut 2 bases from V and 4 bases from J; bases unmatched to any gene: 8. The CDR3 extends over 17 amino acids. CDR3 protein: CASSLTRPSGSYNEQFF. Written as DNA, the CDR3 is TGTGCCAGCAGTTTAACCCGACCTAGCGGGAGTTACAATGAGCAGTTCTTC.

This rearrangement joins TRBV24-1 to TRBJ2-3; D may be TRBD1 (5 bases). Trimming left V 7 bases short and J 2 bases short, with 21 bases between. CDR1 KGHDR and CDR2 SFDVKD come from the germline V gene. The CDR3 extends over 17 amino acids. The CDR3 nucleotides read TGTGCCACCAGCGAGATTGAGGCAGGCAGGGCCACAGATACGCAGTATTTT. It encodes CATSEIEAGRATDTQYF.

The table lists this clonotype with many counts. The chain has TRBV18 and TRBJ1-1; D unresolved. CDR1 is KGHSH and CDR2 is LQKENI in the germline V gene. This CDR3 has 12 residues. Trimming took 3 bases from V and 10 from J, leaving 12 bases between them. The CDR3 loop is CASSPRTEGAFF. CDR3 DNA: TGTGCCAGCTCACCTCGGACGGAAGGAGCTTTCTTT.

This clonotype was found a few times. The CDR3 sequence: CAWRTGTDYEQYF. Here the CDR3 DNA reads TGTGCCTGGAGGACCGGGACGGACTACGAGCAGTACTTC. This sequence joins TRBV30 and TRBJ2-7; D may match TRBD1 or TRBD2 (5 bases each). The germline V and J ends were trimmed by 3 bases and 3 bases, with 12 bases remaining between them. Looked up from germline, CDR1 is GTSNPN and CDR2 is SVGIG (reference sequence). This CDR3 region has 13 residues.

This clonotype was seen ten or more times. V and J are TRBV20-1 and TRBJ1-1; D gene ambiguous. Trimming stripped 3 bases from V and 5 bases from J, with 25 bases between. This CDR3 has 17 residues. Looked up from germline, CDR1 is DFQATT and CDR2 is SNEGSKA (reference sequence). As DNA, the CDR3 is TGCAGTGCTAGGGGTCCTCAAAGGCGGGGTATTTGGACTGAAGCTTTCTTT. This codes for CSARGPQRRGIWTEAFF.

This clonotype was observed a handful of times. This may come from a read error, since a much larger clone is one base off. The gene calls are TRBV27 and TRBJ2-7, with D uncertain. CDR1 is MNHEY and CDR2 is SMNVEV in the germline V gene (reference sequence). With 6 bases removed from V and 7 bases from J, the gap between germline ends came to 19 bases. CDR3 length: 14 amino acids. The CDR3 DNA reads TGTGCCAGCAGCGCAAGAGGACCGCTGTTTGAGCAGTACTTC. Its protein is CASSARGPLFEQYF.

This sequence joins TRBV20-1 and TRBJ1-5; D not certain. Deletions cut 0 bases from V and 0 bases from J, with 9 bases between. Germline CDR1 and CDR2: DFQATT and SNEGSKA (reference sequence). The CDR3 runs to 15 residues. CDR3 DNA: TGCAGTGCTAGAGATAGGCGAAATAGCAATCAGCCCCAGCATTTT. Translated, it gives CSARDRRNSNQPQHF.

Many counts were recorded for this clonotype. The chain combines TRBV28 with TRBJ1-4, with 8 bases aligning to TRBD1. Germline V gene sequence: CDR1 MDHEN, CDR2 SYDVKM. Trimming cost V 5 bases and J 8 bases; bases outside gene matches: 7. The CDR3 has 14 amino acids. The CDR3 DNA reads as TGTGCCAGCAGTGCCCGACAGGGGCTGGAAAAACTGTTTTTT. Translating it yields CASSARQGLEKLFF.

This chain connects TRBV28 to TRBJ2-7; D perhaps matches TRBD2 (5 bases). Trimming took off 3 bases at V and 6 bases at J, with 9 bases between the two ends. The germline gives CDR1 MDHEN, CDR2 SYDVKM. The CDR3 runs 12 residues. CDR3 residues: CASSFAGFEQYF. CDR3 nucleotides: TGTGCCAGCAGTTTTGCGGGTTTCGAGCAGTACTTC.

There are many counts of this clonotype. CDR3 in amino acids: CASRLGTGANEQFF. The CDR3 nucleotides are TGTGCCAGCAGACTCGGGACAGGGGCCAATGAGCAGTTCTTC. The chain combines TRBV7-9 with TRBJ2-1; 10 bases map to TRBD1. Germline assignment: CDR1 SEHNR and CDR2 FQNEAQ (reference sequence). Losses at the gene ends were 6 bases for V and 6 bases for J; bases not matched to a gene: 5. The CDR3 consists of 14 residues.

This chain uses TRBV28 with TRBJ2-3; 12 positions match TRBD2. This CDR3 comprises 18 residues. The junction had 14 bases not matched to a gene; V was cut back by 5 bases and J by 5 bases. The V gene's germline CDR1 is MDHEN and CDR2 SYDVKM. CDR3 region: CASSPPRLAGVNLDTQYF. For the CDR3, the DNA is TGTGCCAGCAGTCCCCCGAGACTAGCGGGAGTGAATTTAGATACGCAGTATTTT.

The chain links TRBV6-5 to TRBJ2-6; D not certain. Germline V gives CDR1 MNHEY, CDR2 SVGAGI. V lost 4 bases and J lost 2, with 12 bases in between. The CDR3 loop spans 16 amino acids. CDR3 residues: CASSSMARPGANVLTF. As DNA, the CDR3 is TGTGCCAGCAGTTCCATGGCTAGGCCTGGGGCCAACGTCCTGACTTTC.

This clonotype was observed a handful of times. The rearrangement joins TRBV29-1 to TRBJ2-1, with TRBD2 matching over 10 bases. The germline CDR1 and CDR2 sequences are SQVTM and ANQGSEA. The CDR3 spans 15 residues. With 2 bases clipped from V and 2 bases from J, the junction kept 3 bases outside the gene matches. In nucleotides, the CDR3 is TGCAGCGTTGAAAAAGGACTAGCGGCCTACAATGAGCAGTTCTTC. It translates to CSVEKGLAAYNEQFF.

The sample holds many counts of this clonotype. V and J are TRBV11-2 and TRBJ1-2; D ambiguous. V lost 0 bases and J 2 bases, leaving 7 bases between the germline ends. Germline CDR1 reads SGHAT; CDR2 reads FQNNGV. This CDR3 region has 14 residues. CDR3 sequence: CASSLDGGNYGYTF. CDR3 coding DNA: TGTGCCAGCAGCTTAGATGGAGGGAACTATGGCTACACCTTC.

The sample holds many counts of this clonotype. J is TRBJ2-1 and V is TRBV5-5; 8 nucleotides align to TRBD1. Germline CDR1 SGHKS, CDR2 YYEKEE (reference sequence). The CDR3 length is 15 residues. V was clipped by 4 bases and J by 2 bases; unmatched bases: 5. CDR3 in DNA: TGTGCCAGCAGCCCGACAGGGGAGCCCTACAATGAGCAGTTCTTC. It codes for CASSPTGEPYNEQFF.

This clonotype was recorded at least ten times. This chain links TRBV3-1 with TRBJ2-5; 13 bases are shared with TRBD2. Germline-derived CDR1 and CDR2 are LGHDT and YNNKEL (reference sequence). The CDR3 consists of 17 residues. V lost 2 bases to trimming and J lost 4 bases; unmatched junction nucleotides: 7. Here the CDR3 DNA reads TGTGCCAGCAGCCAATTGAAGAGGACTAGCGGGAGAGAGACCCAGTACTTC. Encoded protein: CASSQLKRTSGRETQYF.

The genes are TRBV7-3 and TRBJ2-1, with TRBD1 matching 10 bases. CDR1 is SGHTA, CDR2 FQGTGA, per germline. The V gene end was trimmed by 5 bases and the J gene end by 5 bases; junction bases not matched to a gene: 3. The CDR3 spans 14 residues. As DNA, the CDR3 is TGTGCCAGCAGCGCGGGACAGGGGAACAATGAGCAGTTCTTC. Its protein product is CASSAGQGNNEQFF.

Ten or more counts support this clonotype. This chain links TRBV5-1 with TRBJ1-2; TRBD1 agrees at 8 bases. Germline V lookup: CDR1 SGHRS, CDR2 YFSETQ. After removal of 4 bases from V and 6 bases from J, the junction contained 5 bases not matched to a gene. The CDR3 runs to 13 residues. CDR3 protein: CASSVDRVNGYTF. The DNA for the CDR3 is TGCGCCAGCAGCGTGGACAGGGTTAATGGCTACACCTTC.

This clonotype was picked up a small number of times. The chain joins TRBV7-2 to TRBJ2-2; 7 nucleotides match TRBD2. The ends lost 1 base at V and 7 bases at J; junction bases unmatched: 9. There are 16 residues in the CDR3. Germline assignment: CDR1 SGHTA and CDR2 FQGNSA. DNA for the CDR3: TGTGCCAGCAGCTTAGGCGGGAGCTTGAATTTCGGGGAGCTGTTTTTT. It codes for CASSLGGSLNFGELFF. Supplemented by reference TRBV7-2 and TRBJ2-2, the full variable domain reads GAGVSQSPSNKVTEKGKDVELRCDPISGHTALYWYRQSLGQGLEFLIYFQGNSAPDKSGLPSDRFSAERTGGSVSTLTIQRTQQEDSAVYLCASSLGGSLNFGELFFGEGSRLTVL.

This rearrangement joins TRBV20-1 to TRBJ2-3; 9 bases match TRBD2. The V gene end was trimmed by 5 bases and the J gene end by 2 bases; junction bases not matched to a gene: 2. The CDR3 consists of 13 residues. Germline V CDR1 and CDR2: DFQATT, SNEGSKA (reference sequence). The CDR3 is CSAAGGPTDTQYF. DNA for the CDR3: TGCAGTGCTGCGGGAGGGCCCACAGATACGCAGTATTTT.

The chain carries TRBV15 and TRBJ2-1, with 7 bases aligning to TRBD1. V trimming: 5 bases; J trimming: 1 base; junction bases outside the gene matches: 5. CDR3 length: 15 amino acids. Germline V gives CDR1 LNHNV, CDR2 YYDKDF (reference sequence). For the CDR3, the DNA is TGTGCCACCAGCGTCCGGGACAGATCCTACAATGAGCAGTTCTTC. The encoded protein is CATSVRDRSYNEQFF.

This clonotype was seen at least ten times. This chain links TRBV6-6 with TRBJ2-3; D may match TRBD1 or TRBD2 (5 bases each). With 2 bases removed from V and 2 bases from J, the gap between germline ends came to 11 bases. The germline V gene has CDR1 MNHNY and CDR2 SVGAGI (reference sequence). There are 15 residues in the CDR3. The CDR3 nucleotides are TGTGCCAGCAGTTACCGGGGCGGACACACAGATACGCAGTATTTT. It yields the protein CASSYRGGHTDTQYF.

The chain is built from TRBV6-1 and TRBJ2-2, with TRBD1 as a possible D gene (6 bases). Trimming pared 2 bases from V and 0 bases from J, leaving 13 bases between. CDR1 MNHNS and CDR2 SASEGT come from the germline V gene. The CDR3 runs to 17 residues. The DNA of the CDR3 is TGTGCCAGCAGTGAAAATGTGCGGACAGCGAACACCGGGGAGCTGTTTTTT. The encoded protein is CASSENVRTANTGELFF.

This clonotype was counted ten times or more. The rearrangement links TRBV19 to TRBJ2-2; 8 nucleotides align to TRBD1. Germline-derived CDR1 and CDR2 are LNHDA and SQIVND (reference sequence). This CDR3 is built from 16 residues. Unmatched junction bases numbered 9, after V lost 3 bases and J lost 6 bases. The CDR3, as DNA: TGTGCCAGTAGTATCAACCGGGACAGGAGGTCCGGGGAGCTGTTTTTT. Protein sequence: CASSINRDRRSGELFF.

This clonotype has more than one count but fewer than ten. This chain uses TRBV24-1 with TRBJ2-3, with TRBD2 as a possible D gene (6 bases). The CDR3 contains 16 residues. Germline V gene data show CDR1 as KGHDR and CDR2 as SFDVKD. V was trimmed by 3 bases and J by 1 base, leaving 13 bases between them. DNA of the CDR3: TGTGCCACCAGTGATGCGGCGGGAAGGGGCACAGATACGCAGTATTTT. This sequence encodes CATSDAAGRGTDTQYF.

In its sample, this clonotype was seen many times. V usage is TRBV12-3 or TRBV12-4 and J usage is TRBJ2-7; D is unclear. The CDR3 covers 15 residues. The V end was cut by 5 bases, the J end by 0 bases, with 14 bases between. The CDR3 sequence is CASSEAMMSSYEQYF. CDR3 sequence (DNA): TGTGCCAGCAGTGAGGCGATGATGAGCTCCTACGAGCAGTACTTC.

This clonotype was seen many times. This chain joins TRBV30 and TRBJ2-1, with TRBD2 identical over 7 bases. CDR1 GTSNPN and CDR2 SVGIG come from the germline V gene (reference sequence). This CDR3 spans 15 amino acids. The junction had 12 bases not matched to a gene; V was cut back by 4 bases and J by 6 bases. The CDR3 protein is CAWKGYAGVGNEQFF. DNA for the CDR3: TGTGCCTGGAAGGGCTACGCGGGAGTCGGCAATGAGCAGTTCTTC.

This clonotype was recorded at least ten times. The V gene is TRBV11-2, the J gene TRBJ2-3; no definite D call. V was cut by 0 bases and J by 4 bases, with 5 bases left in between. The CDR3 is 13 amino acids. From germline, CDR1 is SGHAT and CDR2 FQNNGV. DNA for the CDR3: TGTGCCAGCAGCTTAGATACTGCAGATACGCAGTATTTT. Translation gives CASSLDTADTQYF.

The chain links TRBV30 to TRBJ1-3; 7 nucleotides align to TRBD1. The CDR3 consists of 13 residues. The J segment lost 3 bases and the V segment lost 8 bases, leaving 7 bases of the junction unmatched. The germline CDR1 and CDR2 sequences are GTSNPN and SVGIG (reference sequence). The CDR3 protein is CASEGAVGNTIYF. The CDR3 DNA reads as TGTGCCAGCGAGGGGGCAGTTGGAAACACCATATATTTT.